The rows below give T cell receptor beta chains drawn from one sample of a study of T cell responses to AZD1222 COVID-19 vaccine. Here immunoSEQ multiplex PCR was the method, and the copy in TCRdb shows in-frame clones only, minus some. This sample has 170,000 or so clones; about nine tenths occur once, and the top ten carry around 2.9%. The sequences come from peripheral blood, collected on day 0 of AZD1222 vaccination. The receptors stem from an adult in good health. Both conserved end residues are part of each CDR3. The D gene is left open where the match is weak. Clone size is stated in some rows and not others, as once, few, many or a class when expanded.

v_call: TRBV19; d_call: .; clone_size: .; j_call: TRBJ2-1; cdr3_nt: TGTGCCAGTAGTATAGATCTAGGGTACGGTGAGCAGTTCTTC; cdr3_aa: CASSIDLGYGEQFF
v_call: TRBV7-3; d_call: .; clone_size: .; j_call: TRBJ1-1; cdr3_nt: TGTGCCAGCAGCCCTTCCACAGGGCTTTCCACTGAAGCTTTCTTT; cdr3_aa: CASSPSTGLSTEAFF
v_call: TRBV2; d_call: .; clone_size: few; j_call: TRBJ1-5; cdr3_nt: TGTGCCAGCAGGGTAGGGCAGGGATCCTTAAGCAATCAGCCCCAGCATTTT; cdr3_aa: CASRVGQGSLSNQPQHF
v_call: TRBV7-2; d_call: .; clone_size: .; j_call: TRBJ2-5; cdr3_nt: TGTGCCAGCAGCTTAGCGCGGGGCTTCCAAGAGACCCAGTACTTC; cdr3_aa: CASSLARGFQETQYF
v_call: TRBV2; d_call: .; clone_size: .; j_call: TRBJ1-3; cdr3_nt: TGTGCCAGCAGCGAACGGGACACTCGTCGCCTGGGAAACACCATATATTTT; cdr3_aa: CASSERDTRRLGNTIYF
v_call: TRBV19; d_call: TRBD1; clone_size: .; j_call: TRBJ1-3; cdr3_nt: TGTGCCAGTAGTATGGGAGACAGGGGTTGGTACGGAAACACCATATATTTT; cdr3_aa: CASSMGDRGWYGNTIYF
v_call: TRBV7-6; d_call: TRBD1; clone_size: .; j_call: TRBJ2-7; cdr3_nt: TGTGCCAGCAGCCGTGGACAGGGGACAACATTGACTAAATACGAGCAGTACTTC; cdr3_aa: CASSRGQGTTLTKYEQYF
v_call: TRBV5-1; d_call: .; clone_size: .; j_call: TRBJ2-7; cdr3_nt: TGCGCCAGCAGACCATACCCAGGGAGCTCCTACGAGCAGTACTTC; cdr3_aa: CASRPYPGSSYEQYF
v_call: TRBV10-3; d_call: TRBD1; clone_size: .; j_call: TRBJ1-1; cdr3_nt: TGTGCCATGGGGGTCGGGACAGCGAACACTGAAGCTTTCTTT; cdr3_aa: CAMGVGTANTEAFF
v_call: TRBV28; d_call: .; clone_size: .; j_call: TRBJ1-5; cdr3_nt: TGTGCCAGCGCCGGTAATCAGCCCCAGCATTTT; cdr3_aa: CASAGNQPQHF
v_call: TRBV14; d_call: .; clone_size: .; j_call: TRBJ2-5; cdr3_nt: TGTGCCAGCAGCCCTCGGGGACTTGAAGAGACCCAGTACTTC; cdr3_aa: CASSPRGLEETQYF
v_call: TRBV7-9; d_call: TRBD2; clone_size: .; j_call: TRBJ2-2; cdr3_nt: TGTGCCAGCAGCTCCGGGACTAGCCCCGGGGAGCTGTTTTTT; cdr3_aa: CASSSGTSPGELFF
v_call: TRBV27; d_call: TRBD1; clone_size: .; j_call: TRBJ2-7; cdr3_nt: TGTGCCAGCAGCCACAGGGGACCCACCTACGAGCAGTACTTC; cdr3_aa: CASSHRGPTYEQYF